This T cell receptor beta chain was captured by sequencing in a study of CXCR3-negative and CXCR3-positive naive CD8 T cells. Comments on this clonotype: Its target is not known.

The CDR3 runs to 15 residues. The germline CDR1 and CDR2 sequences are MDHEN and SYDVKM. Study-level findings and limits: More hydrophobic TRB CDR3s were found in CXCR3-positive naive cells than in CXCR3-negative naive cells. Memory cells differed in TRBV-TRBJ usage, but naive CXCR3-negative and CXCR3-positive cells had similar usage. Memory CD8+ T cell repertoires were far less diverse than both naive subsets.

The study sorted every CD8+ T cell subset in triplicate at under 350,000 cells each. Naivety in CD8+ T cells corresponded to a CD45RO-CCR7+CD27+CD95- phenotype. Researchers prepared the TRB cDNA libraries using 5' RACE with UMI labels. After re-calling the 5' RACE reads, TCRdb lists one entry per CDR3 protein, DNA absent. Recorded for this sample: around 120,000 distinct CDR3 sequences. V is TRBV28 and J is TRBJ2-2; with no DNA, the TCRdb D assignment of TRBD1 cannot be verified. The sequencing sample was made of naive CXCR3+ CD8+ T cells from blood. Stated subset: CD45RO-CCR7+CD27+CD95- naive CD8+ T cells expressing CXCR3 (TNR3+). The clonotype comes from a human donor in good health. Some clones in this sample may be carry-over from other donors' samples. CDR3 residues: CASSLSPPGAGELFF.